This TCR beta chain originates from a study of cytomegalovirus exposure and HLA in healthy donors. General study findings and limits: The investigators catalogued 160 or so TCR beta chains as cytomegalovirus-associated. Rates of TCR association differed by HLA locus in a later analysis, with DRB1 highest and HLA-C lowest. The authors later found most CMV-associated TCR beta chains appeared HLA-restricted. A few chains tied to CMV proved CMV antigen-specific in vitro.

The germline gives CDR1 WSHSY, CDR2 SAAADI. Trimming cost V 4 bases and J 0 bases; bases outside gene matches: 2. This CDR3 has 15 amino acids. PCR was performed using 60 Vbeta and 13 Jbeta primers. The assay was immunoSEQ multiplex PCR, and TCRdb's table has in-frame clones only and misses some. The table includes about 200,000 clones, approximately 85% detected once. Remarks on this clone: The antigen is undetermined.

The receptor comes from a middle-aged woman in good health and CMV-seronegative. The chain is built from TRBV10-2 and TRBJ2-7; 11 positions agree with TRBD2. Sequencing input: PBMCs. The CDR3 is CASSVGTSGSYEQYF. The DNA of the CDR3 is TGCGCCAGCAGTGTTGGGACTAGCGGCTCCTACGAGCAGTACTTC.